Below, 2 T cell receptor beta chains from the same sample are listed, as sequenced in a study of T cells in Graves' hyperthyroidism and ophthalmopathy. Amplification targeted TCR beta CDR3 regions from RNA transcripts. The HTBI primer set served for first-round RT-PCR of the TCR CDR3. TCRdb fed the multiplex PCR reads into MiXCR, producing one record per CDR3 protein. In the table there are 500,000 to 650,000 distinct CDR3 sequences, roughly 15% of which are singletons. The sequenced sample was blood. These receptors were collected from a woman between 45 and 65 years old with Graves' ophthalmopathy.

There are a few counts of this clonotype. V usage is TRBV7-9 and J usage is TRBJ2-1; D perhaps matches TRBD2 (7 bases). Between the trimmed V and J ends, which lost 2 bases and 7 bases, there was a span of 15 bases. The germline V gene encodes CDR1 SEHNR and CDR2 FQNEAQ (reference sequence). The CDR3 totals 15 residues. CDR3 loop: CASSLRGGEWNEQFF. The DNA of the CDR3 is TGTGCCAGCAGCTTAAGGGGGGGTGAATGGAATGAGCAGTTCTTC.

This chain uses TRBV20-1 with TRBJ2-3; 10 nucleotides agree with TRBD2. V gave up 0 bases and J gave up 6 bases; unmatched junction bases: 6. The V gene's germline CDR1 is DFQATT and CDR2 SNEGSKA (reference sequence). This CDR3 region has 15 residues. The CDR3 loop reads CSAREGSGRSDTQYF. The DNA for the CDR3 is TGCAGTGCTAGAGAAGGTAGCGGGAGGTCCGATACGCAGTATTTT.